This entry lists 26 T cell receptor beta chains sequenced from one sample in a study of T cell responses to AZD1222 COVID-19 vaccine. Method: immunoSEQ multiplex PCR; TCRdb's copy keeps in-frame clones and lacks some. The sample carries 150,000 to 160,000 clones, around 89% recorded once. The sequencing here drew on peripheral blood, taken on day 0 of AZD1222 vaccination. The receptor set was obtained from an adult in good health.

The rearrangement uses TRBV6-5 and TRBJ2-1, with 12 bases fitting TRBD2. The junction had 5 bases not matched to a gene; V was cut back by 5 bases and J by 6 bases. The CDR3 runs 15 residues. The germline V gene has CDR1 MNHEY and CDR2 SVGAGI. CDR3 nucleotides: TGTGCCAGCAGTACTAGCGGGGGGCCTGGCAATGAGCAGTTCTTC. Its translation: CASSTSGGPGNEQFF.

This chain links TRBV2 with TRBJ1-4; a possible D gene is TRBD1 (6 bases). The germline V gene has CDR1 SNHLY and CDR2 FYNNEI. The CDR3 is made up of 18 amino acids. Trimming cost V 2 bases and J 3 bases, with 19 bases left between them. Here the CDR3 DNA reads TGTGCCAGCAGTGAAACGTCAGGGGCTGAAGCAGCTAATGAAAAACTGTTTTTT. Translated: CASSETSGAEAANEKLFF.

This clone appeared a single time. This chain links TRBV5-1 with TRBJ2-2; unclear D gene. CDR1 is SGHRS, CDR2 YFSETQ, per germline. The CDR3 has 13 amino acids. V dropped 8 bases and J dropped 2 bases, with 10 bases sitting between them. This CDR3 is CASSHDNTGELFF. The CDR3 DNA reads as TGCGCCAGTTCCCATGACAACACCGGGGAGCTGTTTTTT.

The chain couples TRBV6-6 to TRBJ1-5; D is unresolved. The germline CDR1 and CDR2 sequences are MNHNY and SVGAGI (reference sequence). The CDR3 contains 13 residues. Trimming took off 0 bases at V and 4 bases at J, with 4 bases between the two ends. The CDR3 loop reads CASSYSSNQPQHF. The CDR3 DNA sequence: TGTGCCAGCAGTTACTCGAGTAATCAGCCCCAGCATTTT.

The chain employs TRBV7-9 and TRBJ2-7; the match to TRBD1 covers 8 bases. Germline V gene sequence: CDR1 SEHNR, CDR2 FQNEAQ (reference sequence). This CDR3 is built from 14 residues. Trimming at V came to 5 bases and at J to 4 bases, leaving 7 bases not matched to a gene. Here the CDR3 reads CASSPQGVGYEQYF. The CDR3 bases are TGTGCCAGCAGCCCACAGGGGGTGGGTTACGAGCAGTACTTC.

The chain couples TRBV19 to TRBJ1-1, with 7 bases lining up with TRBD1. Germline CDR1 LNHDA, CDR2 SQIVND (reference sequence). The junction had 8 bases not matched to a gene; V was cut back by 5 bases and J by 8 bases. The CDR3 length is 13 residues. The CDR3 here is CASSSFTGAEAFF. The CDR3 bases are TGTGCCAGTAGTTCGTTCACAGGGGCAGAAGCTTTCTTT.

This chain uses TRBV28 with TRBJ1-4; D gene ambiguous. V was pared by 2 bases and J by 6 bases, with 7 bases between. CDR1 and CDR2 from the germline V gene are MDHEN and SYDVKM. There are 13 residues in the CDR3. DNA of the CDR3: TGTGCCAGCAGTTTAATCCAGGATGAAAAACTGTTTTTT. Its protein is CASSLIQDEKLFF.

This chain joins TRBV19 and TRBJ1-1; D is possibly TRBD1 (6 bases). This CDR3 has 13 residues. Trimming removed 1 base from V and 5 bases from J, with 8 bases in between. Germline V gene lookup returns CDR1 LNHDA and CDR2 SQIVND (reference sequence). The CDR3 sequence: CASSIVRGTEAFF. CDR3 nucleotide sequence: TGTGCCAGTAGTATAGTAAGGGGGACTGAAGCTTTCTTT.

The CDR3 nucleotides read TGTGCCAGCAGGACCGGGACAGGGGCCTCGGGGGAGCTGTTTTTT. Protein product: CASRTGTGASGELFF. The V gene is TRBV7-2, the J gene TRBJ2-2; 10 bases map to TRBD1. Trimming removed 6 bases from V and 8 bases from J; junction bases left unmatched: 9. This CDR3 region has 15 residues. Germline V lookup: CDR1 SGHTA, CDR2 FQGNSA.

V and J are TRBV2 and TRBJ1-1; 7 bases match TRBD1. With V trimmed by 2 bases and J by 3 bases, 6 bases remained unmatched. The CDR3 runs 15 residues. CDR1 SNHLY and CDR2 FYNNEI come from the germline V gene. Here the CDR3 reads CASSERPGGHTEAFF. The DNA for the CDR3 is TGTGCCAGCAGTGAACGGCCAGGGGGACACACTGAAGCTTTCTTT.

The chain couples TRBV11-3 to TRBJ2-7; perhaps TRBD2 as D (6 bases). The CDR3 has 12 residues. V lost 0 bases and J lost 7, with 7 bases in between. The germline CDR1 and CDR2 sequences are SGHNT and YENEEA. The CDR3 region has the DNA TGTGCCAGCAGCTTAGACGGGGGTGAGCAGTACTTC. Translating it yields CASSLDGGEQYF.

CDR3 DNA: TGCGCCAGCAGCCAAGTAGGGTCATCCGAGCAGTACTTC. It encodes CASSQVGSSEQYF. The chain links TRBV4-1 to TRBJ2-7, with D unclear. The CDR3 is 13 residues long. V was shortened by 1 base and J by 6 bases, with 10 bases between the two germline ends. Germline CDR1 reads MGHRA; CDR2 reads YSYEKL.

V usage is TRBV6-1 and J usage is TRBJ1-4; TRBD1 is a possible D gene (5 bases). The ends were cut back, 2 bases at V and 5 bases at J, with 12 bases in the middle. Germline V gives CDR1 MNHNS, CDR2 SASEGT. The CDR3 consists of 15 residues. This CDR3 reads CASSELGVGNEKLFF. Here the CDR3 DNA reads TGTGCCAGCAGTGAATTGGGGGTTGGCAATGAAAAACTGTTTTTT.

V gene TRBV9 combines with J gene TRBJ1-2; 7 bases are a match to TRBD1. CDR3 length: 13 residues. The V gene's germline CDR1 is SGDLS and CDR2 YYNGEE. V lost 4 bases and J lost 4; bases outside the gene matches: 4. The CDR3 sequence: CASSRDSFYGYTF. The CDR3 DNA sequence: TGTGCCAGCAGCCGGGACAGTTTCTATGGCTACACCTTC.

V gene TRBV5-4 combines with J gene TRBJ1-2, with 8 bases aligning to TRBD1. This CDR3 has 15 residues. Germline loops: CDR1 SGHNT, CDR2 YYREEE (reference sequence). Unmatched junction bases numbered 8, after V lost 4 bases and J lost 3 bases. For the CDR3, the DNA is TGTGCCAGCAGCGCTCAAGACAGGGGTGACTATGGCTACACCTTC. Amino acid sequence: CASSAQDRGDYGYTF.

In nucleotides, the CDR3 is TGTGCCAGCAGTTTCGGCGGACTCAGCTCCTACGAGCAGTACTTC. This encodes CASSFGGLSSYEQYF. The V call is TRBV6-5, the J call TRBJ2-7; D possibly corresponds to TRBD2 (5 bases). The CDR3 sequence is 15 residues long. The germline V gene has CDR1 MNHEY and CDR2 SVGAGI. The V and J ends lost 4 bases and 0 bases respectively, with 13 bases between them.

V gene TRBV13 combines with J gene TRBJ1-2, with 10 nucleotides matching TRBD1. The CDR3 length is 15 residues. Germline-derived CDR1 and CDR2 are PRHDT and FYEKMQ (reference sequence). Germline trimming cut 4 bases from V and 4 bases from J; bases unmatched to any gene: 6. The CDR3 protein is CASSWPGQGTYGYTF. As DNA, the CDR3 is TGTGCCAGCAGCTGGCCGGGACAGGGGACCTATGGCTACACCTTC.

This clone was recorded a few times. The chain recombines TRBV25-1 with TRBJ2-2, with 7 nucleotides matching TRBD2. This CDR3 comprises 15 residues. Trimming removed 3 bases from V and 5 bases from J; junction bases left unmatched: 6. CDR1 and CDR2 (germline): MGHDK, SYGVNS. The CDR3 region is CASSDRRGGTGELFF. Here the CDR3 DNA reads TGTGCCAGCAGTGATCGTAGGGGAGGGACCGGGGAGCTGTTTTTT. Full variable domain (outside the CDR3, taken from reference TRBV25-1 and TRBJ2-2): EADIYQTPRYLVIGTGKKITLECSQTMGHDKMYWYQQDPGMELHLIHYSYGVNSTEKGDLSSESTVSRIRTEHFPLTLESARPSHTSQYLCASSDRRGGTGELFFGEGSRLTVL.

V usage is TRBV19 and J usage is TRBJ1-3, with 8 positions matching TRBD1. The junction had 6 bases not matched to a gene; V was cut back by 6 bases and J by 2 bases. The CDR3 is 15 residues long. In germline, CDR1 is LNHDA, CDR2 SQIVND (reference sequence). The DNA of the CDR3 is TGTGCCAGTAGCAAGGGGACAGGCACTGGAAACACCATATATTTT. This codes for CASSKGTGTGNTIYF.

This chain joins TRBV7-8 and TRBJ2-7; TRBD1 matches at 10 bases. V gave up 1 base and J gave up 2 bases; unmatched junction bases: 2. CDR1 is SGHVS, CDR2 FQNEAQ, per germline. The CDR3 has 15 amino acids. CDR3 loop: CASSLGTGGTYEQYF. In DNA, the CDR3 is TGTGCCAGCAGCTTAGGGACAGGGGGAACCTACGAGCAGTACTTC.

The chain links TRBV7-9 to TRBJ2-7, with D possibly TRBD1 on 5 matching bases. Germline V CDR1 and CDR2: SEHNR, FQNEAQ (reference sequence). V dropped 8 bases and J dropped 5 bases, with 19 bases sitting between them. The CDR3 sequence is 14 residues long. The CDR3 sequence: CASSLGLQGDEQYF. CDR3 bases: TGTGCCAGCTCCCTCGGGTTGCAGGGCGACGAGCAGTACTTC.

V gene TRBV5-4 combines with J gene TRBJ2-1; D may match TRBD1 or TRBD2 (6 bases each). The CDR3 length is 18 residues. V was clipped by 1 base and J by 0 bases, with 17 bases between them. The germline V gene encodes CDR1 SGHNT and CDR2 YYREEE (reference sequence). The CDR3 DNA reads as TGTGCCAGCAGCTTGCTCACTGACGGGGGCAGCTCCTACAATGAGCAGTTCTTC. It yields the protein CASSLLTDGGSSYNEQFF. Full variable domain (outside the CDR3, taken from reference TRBV5-4 and TRBJ2-1): ETGVTQSPTHLIKTRGQQVTLRCSSQSGHNTVSWYQQALGQGPQFIFQYYREEENGRGNFPPRFSGLQFPNYSSELNVNALELDDSALYLCASSLLTDGGSSYNEQFFGPGTRLTVL.

This chain links TRBV12-3 or TRBV12-4 with TRBJ2-7; a weak D match, TRBD1 (5 bases). The V end was cut by 4 bases, the J end by 6 bases, with 10 bases between. There are 12 residues in the CDR3. The CDR3 sequence is CASSSQGIEQYF. CDR3 DNA sequence: TGTGCCAGCAGTTCCCAGGGAATCGAGCAGTACTTC.

This rearrangement joins TRBV7-6 to TRBJ1-2; the D is unclear. Deletions cut 3 bases from V and 4 bases from J, with 9 bases between. Germline lookup yields CDR1 SGHVS and CDR2 FNYEAQ. The CDR3 has 13 amino acids. The CDR3 nucleotides are TGTGCCAGCAGCTTTGGGGAAGGCTATGGCTACACCTTC. Translation: CASSFGEGYGYTF.

The chain is built from TRBV3-1 (or the pseudogene TRBV3-2) and TRBJ2-1, with a possible D match to TRBD1 (5 bases). Trimming left V 4 bases short and J 9 bases short, with 13 bases between. Germline loops: CDR1 LGHDT, CDR2 YNNKEL (reference sequence). This CDR3 spans 13 amino acids. CDR3 residues: CASSPTALGEQFF. The CDR3 nucleotides are TGTGCCAGCAGCCCGACAGCTTTGGGTGAGCAGTTCTTC.

This sequence joins TRBV5-3 and TRBJ1-5, with 7 bases fitting TRBD1. TRBV5-3 is identified as an open reading frame with a role that is uncertain. The junction had 12 bases not matched to a gene; V was cut back by 3 bases and J by 6 bases. CDR3 length: 16 amino acids. The CDR3 reads CARSSTGTVVFQPQHF. The CDR3 nucleotides are TGTGCCAGAAGCTCGACTGGGACAGTTGTTTTTCAGCCCCAGCATTTT.